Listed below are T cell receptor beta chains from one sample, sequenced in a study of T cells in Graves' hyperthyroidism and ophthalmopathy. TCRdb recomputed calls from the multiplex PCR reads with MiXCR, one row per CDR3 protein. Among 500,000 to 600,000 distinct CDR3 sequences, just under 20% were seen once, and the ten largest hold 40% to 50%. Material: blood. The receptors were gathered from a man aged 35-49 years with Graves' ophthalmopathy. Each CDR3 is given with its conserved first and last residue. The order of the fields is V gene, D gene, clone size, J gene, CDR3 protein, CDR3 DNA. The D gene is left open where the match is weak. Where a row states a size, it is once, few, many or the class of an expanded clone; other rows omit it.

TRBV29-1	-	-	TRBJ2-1	CSVYGGISYNEQFF	TGCAGCGTTTATGGGGGAATCTCCTACAATGAGCAGTTCTTC
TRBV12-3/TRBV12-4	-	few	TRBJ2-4	CASSTPRGPQYF	TGTGCCAGCAGCACTCCGAGAGGGCCTCAGTACTTC
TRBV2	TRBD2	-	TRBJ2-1	CASKRLAGGPYNEQFF	TGTGCCAGCAAGCGACTAGCGGGAGGCCCCTACAATGAGCAGTTCTTC
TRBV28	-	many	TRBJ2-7	CASSLGFVEVVGEQYF	TGTGCCAGCAGTTTAGGTTTCGTCGAGGTCGTAGGGGAGCAGTACTTC
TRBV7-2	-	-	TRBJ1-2	CASSLAQKTYGYTF	TGTGCCAGCAGCTTAGCGCAAAAGACATATGGCTACACCTTC
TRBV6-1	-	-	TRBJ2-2	CASSEALLSNTGELFF	TGTGCCAGCAGTGAAGCGCTTCTGTCGAACACCGGGGAGCTGTTTTTT
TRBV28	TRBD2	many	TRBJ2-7	CASSLVAGVGQYF	TGTGCCAGCAGTTTGGTAGCGGGAGTCGGGCAGTACTTC
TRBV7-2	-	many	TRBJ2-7	CASSLPGALTYEQYF	TGTGCCAGCAGCTTACCCGGGGCTCTCACCTACGAGCAGTACTTC
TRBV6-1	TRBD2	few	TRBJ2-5	CASWGGAGRRETQYF	TGTGCCAGTTGGGGAGGGGCAGGGAGGAGGGAGACCCAGTACTTC
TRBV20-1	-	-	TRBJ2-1	CSASFPRTLLGDEQFF	TGCAGTGCTAGTTTTCCCCGGACCTTACTCGGGGATGAGCAGTTCTTC
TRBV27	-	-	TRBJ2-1	CASTGGRKYSYNEQFF	TGTGCCAGCACCGGAGGGCGGAAATATTCCTACAATGAGCAGTTCTTC
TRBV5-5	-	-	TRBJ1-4	CASGTPWDVDEKLFF	TGTGCCAGCGGGACACCCTGGGATGTCGACGAAAAACTGTTTTTT
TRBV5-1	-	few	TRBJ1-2	CASSLAQGALLYGYTF	TGCGCCAGCAGCTTGGCTCAAGGGGCCCTGCTCTATGGCTACACCTTC
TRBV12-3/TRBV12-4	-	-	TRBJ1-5	CASSLQRGLGNQPQHF	TGTGCCAGCAGCCTCCAACGGGGGCTTGGCAATCAGCCCCAGCATTTT
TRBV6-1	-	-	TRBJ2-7	CASSRDSGMNYEQYF	TGTGCCAGCAGCCGGGACAGCGGGATGAACTACGAGCAGTACTTC
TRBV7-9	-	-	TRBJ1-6	CASSAIENSPLHF	TGTGCCAGCAGCGCGATCGAGAATTCACCCCTCCACTTT
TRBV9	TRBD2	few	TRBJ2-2	CASSLSLAGNTGELFF	TGTGCCAGCAGCCTCTCCCTAGCGGGGAACACCGGGGAGCTGTTTTTT
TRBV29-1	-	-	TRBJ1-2	CSVPAFWGGYTF	TGCAGCGTCCCGGCCTTTTGGGGGGGCTACACCTTC
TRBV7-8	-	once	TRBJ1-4	CASSLRGEGLNEKLFF	TGTGCCAGCAGCTTACGAGGGGAAGGGCTTAATGAAAAACTGTTTTTT
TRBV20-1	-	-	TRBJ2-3	CSASVGGGPGGDTQYF	TGCAGTGCCTCCGTGGGGGGGGGCCCAGGGGGCGATACGCAGTATTTT
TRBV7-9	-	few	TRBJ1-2	CASSPREPTGYNYGYTF	TGTGCCAGCAGCCCCAGGGAGCCGACAGGATATAACTATGGCTACACCTTC
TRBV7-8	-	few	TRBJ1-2	CASSPGAGDGYTF	TGTGCCAGCAGCCCAGGTGCAGGGGATGGCTACACCTTC
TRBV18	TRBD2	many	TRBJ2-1	CASSLALAATYNEQFF	TGTGCCAGCTCCCTTGCTCTAGCGGCCACCTACAATGAGCAGTTCTTC
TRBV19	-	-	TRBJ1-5	CATKGGRGLGDYQPQHF	TGTGCCACGAAAGGAGGCCGGGGGCTAGGGGACTATCAGCCCCAGCATTTT
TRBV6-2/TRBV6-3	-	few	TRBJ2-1	CASSYLPSMRENEQFF	TGTGCCAGCAGTTACCTTCCCTCGATGAGGGAAAATGAGCAGTTCTTC
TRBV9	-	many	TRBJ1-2	CASSVPRRELGYGYTF	TGTGCCAGCAGCGTCCCGAGGAGGGAATTGGGCTATGGCTACACCTTC
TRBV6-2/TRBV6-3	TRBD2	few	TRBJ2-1	CASSYNLTGGSKLDNEQFF	TGTGCCAGCAGTTATAATTTAACGGGCGGGAGTAAGCTTGACAATGAGCAGTTCTTC
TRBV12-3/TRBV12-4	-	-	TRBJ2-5	CASNMGEAPQETQYF	TGTGCCAGCAATATGGGCGAGGCCCCCCAAGAGACCCAGTACTTC
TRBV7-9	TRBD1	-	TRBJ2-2	CASSHIGTGPRGTGELFF	TGTGCCAGCAGCCATATCGGGACAGGGCCCCGTGGCACCGGGGAGCTGTTTTTT
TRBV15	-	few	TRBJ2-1	CATSRPDRYNEQFF	TGTGCCACCAGCAGACCGGACAGATACAATGAGCAGTTCTTC
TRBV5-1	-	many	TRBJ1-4	CASSLRGAANEKLFF	TGCGCCAGCAGCTTGCGGGGGGCGGCTAATGAAAAACTGTTTTTT
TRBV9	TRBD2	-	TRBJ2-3	CASSVSGGPFQADTQYF	TGTGCCAGCAGCGTTTCGGGGGGACCCTTTCAGGCAGATACGCAGTATTTT
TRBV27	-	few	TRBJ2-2	CASGWTENTGELFF	TGTGCCAGCGGCTGGACTGAGAACACCGGGGAGCTGTTTTTT
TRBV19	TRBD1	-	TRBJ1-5	CASRRQGAVNQPQHF	TGTGCCAGTAGACGACAGGGGGCCGTTAACCAGCCCCAGCATTTT
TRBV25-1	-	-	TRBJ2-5	CASSESPKETQYF	TGTGCCAGCAGTGAATCTCCCAAAGAGACCCAGTACTTC
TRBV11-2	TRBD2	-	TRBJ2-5	CASGYPPTGTSGRAGTQYF	TGTGCCAGCGGATACCCCCCTACCGGGACTAGCGGGAGGGCCGGGACCCAGTACTTC
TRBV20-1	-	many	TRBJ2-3	CSAPDSTDTQYF	TGCAGTGCACCTGACAGCACAGATACGCAGTATTTT
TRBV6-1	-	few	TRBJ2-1	CASSRRNEQFF	TGTGCCAGCAGCCGCCGCAATGAGCAGTTCTTC
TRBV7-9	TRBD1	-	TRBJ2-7	CASSPPGQSYEQYF	TGTGCCAGCAGCCCCCCGGGACAGTCCTACGAGCAGTACTTC
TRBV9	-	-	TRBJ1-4	CASSVVPNEKLFF	TGTGCCAGCAGCGTAGTCCCTAATGAAAAACTGTTTTTT
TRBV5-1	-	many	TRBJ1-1	CASSLQGRYTEAFF	TGCGCCAGCAGCTTGCAGGGGCGGTACACTGAAGCTTTCTTT
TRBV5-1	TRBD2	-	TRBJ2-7	CASSLVAGDGYEQYF	TGTGCCAGCAGCTTGGTTGCGGGAGATGGGTACGAGCAGTACTTC
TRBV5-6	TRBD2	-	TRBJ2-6	CASSLWVSGLAGSGANVLTF	TGTGCCAGCAGCTTGTGGGTGTCGGGGCTAGCGGGATCTGGGGCCAACGTCCTGACTTTC
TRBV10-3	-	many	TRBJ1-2	CAIRASNGNGYTF	TGTGCCATCAGGGCTTCCAACGGGAATGGCTACACCTTC
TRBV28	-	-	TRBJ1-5	CASSSLPRAGQPQHF	TGTGCCAGCAGTTCCCTACCCAGGGCGGGCCAGCCCCAGCATTTT
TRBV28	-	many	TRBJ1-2	CASSLPGVDGYTF	TGTGCCAGCAGTTTACCAGGGGTGGATGGCTACACCTTC
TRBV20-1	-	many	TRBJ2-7	CSAREAQLSYEQYF	TGCAGTGCTAGAGAGGCGCAACTCTCCTACGAGCAGTACTTC
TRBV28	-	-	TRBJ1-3	CASSLNRVGNTIYF	TGTGCCAGCAGCCTAAACAGGGTTGGAAACACCATATATTTT
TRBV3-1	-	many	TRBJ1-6	CASSQLTLRGPLHF	TGTGCCAGCAGCCAGCTGACACTCCGAGGACCCCTCCACTTT
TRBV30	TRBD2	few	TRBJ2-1	CAWSQRLAGINEQFF	TGTGCCTGGTCCCAAAGGCTAGCGGGGATCAATGAGCAGTTCTTC
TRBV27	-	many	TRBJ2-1	CASSFSRTNEQFF	TGTGCCAGCAGTTTCAGCAGGACGAATGAGCAGTTCTTC